Only one count was recorded for the clone carrying this T cell receptor (beta chain). Original data processing: Quantification of nucleated cells was approximated via reference gene primer amplification. Only in-frame clones appear in the TCRdb table, and some are missing; sequencing was by immunoSEQ multiplex PCR. Clone size and V and J calls were adopted from that table, with D and trimming inferred from the DNA. The top ten clones hold around 2.7% of a sample with over 120,000 clones, roughly 83% of them seen once. The source of the sample is a study of blood T cell repertoires in COVID-19. Study context: COVID-19 samples, acute and convalescent, were from the United States, Italy and Spain. In each case, the material was cDNA or gDNA derived from T cells, B-cell-depleted T cells, or PBMCs.

This CDR3 is 12 amino acids long. CDR1 MNHEY and CDR2 SVGAGI come from the germline V gene. V lost 6 bases, J lost 8 bases, and 5 bases stayed unmatched. The rearrangement joins TRBV6-5 to TRBJ1-2; 8 positions agree with TRBD1. The TCR was taken from a woman older than 75 with acute or convalescent COVID-19. Material: peripheral blood. The CDR3 here is CASSPGGRGYTF. The CDR3, as DNA: TGTGCCAGCAGCCCAGGGGGCCGGGGCTACACCTTC.